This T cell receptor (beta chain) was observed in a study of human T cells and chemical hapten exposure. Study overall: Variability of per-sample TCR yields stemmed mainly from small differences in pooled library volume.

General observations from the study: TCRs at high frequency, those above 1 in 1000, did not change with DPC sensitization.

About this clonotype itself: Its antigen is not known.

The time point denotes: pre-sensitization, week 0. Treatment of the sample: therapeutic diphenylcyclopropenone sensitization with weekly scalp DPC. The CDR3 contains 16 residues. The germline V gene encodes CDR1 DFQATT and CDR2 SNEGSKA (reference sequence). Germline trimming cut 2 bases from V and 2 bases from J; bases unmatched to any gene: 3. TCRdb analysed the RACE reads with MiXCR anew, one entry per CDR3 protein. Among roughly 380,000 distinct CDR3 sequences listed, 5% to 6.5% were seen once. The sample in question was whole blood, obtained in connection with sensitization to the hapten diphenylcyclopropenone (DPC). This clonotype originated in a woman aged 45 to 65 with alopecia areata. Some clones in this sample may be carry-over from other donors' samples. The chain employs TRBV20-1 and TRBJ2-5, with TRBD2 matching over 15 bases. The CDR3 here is CSARQGLAGGQETQYF. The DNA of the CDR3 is TGCAGTGCTAGACAAGGACTAGCGGGGGGGCAAGAGACCCAGTACTTC.